A selection of T cell receptor beta chains follows, all from one sample in a study of blood T cell repertoires in COVID-19. The assay was immunoSEQ multiplex PCR, and TCRdb's table has in-frame clones only and misses some. The profile shows some 120,000 clones, 87% of them singletons. Sequencing was done on a sample of peripheral blood. Receptors were obtained from a woman aged 55-69 years with acute or convalescent COVID-19. Both conserved end residues are part of each CDR3. The D gene is left open where the match is weak. Size tells how often a clone was seen (once, few, many) or the class of an expanded clone, and some rows leave it out.

>NA|few|TRBJ1-5|TRBV28
TGTGCCAGCAGGTCGGGGAGTCAGCCCCAGCATTTT
CASRSGSQPQHF
>NA|NA|TRBJ2-1|TRBV5-1
TGCGCCAGCAGCTTGTCGGGAAGGACTTACAATGAGCAGTTCTTC
CASSLSGRTYNEQFF
>TRBD1|NA|TRBJ1-3|TRBV5-1
TGCGCCAGCAGCCCGAGACCGGGACAGGGGTACTCTGGAAACACCATATATTTT
CASSPRPGQGYSGNTIYF
>NA|NA|TRBJ1-1|TRBV29-1
TGCAGCGCAACAGGTGGCTACACTGAAGCTTTCTTT
CSATGGYTEAFF
>NA|NA|TRBJ1-1|TRBV15
TGTGCCACCAGCAGGGCCGGGACAAACCTTCAGAACACTGAAGCTTTCTTT
CATSRAGTNLQNTEAFF
>TRBD1|NA|TRBJ2-3|TRBV7-6
TGTGCCAGCAGCCTCGACAGGGGAAGCACAGATACGCAGTATTTT
CASSLDRGSTDTQYF
>NA|NA|TRBJ2-3|TRBV28
TGTGCCAGCAGTTTAGTTGTAGGTGGGGGCCACGATACGCAGTATTTT
CASSLVVGGGHDTQYF
>NA|NA|TRBJ2-1|TRBV12-3/TRBV12-4
TGTGCCAGCAGTTTAGCGGGAGGCAATGAGCAGTTCTTC
CASSLAGGNEQFF
>TRBD1|NA|TRBJ1-1|TRBV5-8
TGTGCCAGCAGCTTACCCGGGACAGGGAGACTTGAAGCTTTCTTT
CASSLPGTGRLEAFF
>NA|NA|TRBJ2-3|TRBV12-3/TRBV12-4
TGTGCCAGCAGTTCTCCCGGTACGCAGTATTTT
CASSSPGTQYF
>TRBD1|NA|TRBJ1-1|TRBV29-1
TGCAGCGCAGGACAGGGGAGGAACACTGAAGCTTTCTTT
CSAGQGRNTEAFF
>TRBD2|NA|TRBJ2-5|TRBV2
TGTGCCAGCGGGGGGGGGACTAGGTCAGAGACCCAGTACTTC
CASGGGTRSETQYF
>NA|NA|TRBJ1-3|TRBV5-1
TGCGCCAGCAGCCACTCGGGAACCTCTGGAAACACCATATATTTT
CASSHSGTSGNTIYF
>NA|NA|TRBJ1-2|TRBV9
TGTGCCAGCAGCGTGGGCCAGACCCTTGTTTACTATGGCTACACCTTC
CASSVGQTLVYYGYTF
>TRBD2|NA|TRBJ2-1|TRBV6-5
TGTGCCAGCAGGGCCGGGACTACCAATGAGCAGTTCTTC
CASRAGTTNEQFF
>NA|NA|TRBJ2-1|TRBV20-1
TGCAGTGCTAGACTCGTGTCGCAGTTCTTC
CSARLVSQFF